The source of this TCR beta chain is a study of CD8+ T cells in alopecia areata. Study background: At a dose of 5 to 10 mg twice daily, oral tofacitinib was given to treated patients. Tofacitinib lasted 6 to 18 months, then 6 months off drug.

CDR3 length equals 19 residues. V lost 0 bases to trimming and J lost 4 bases; unmatched junction nucleotides: 14. Germline V lookup: CDR1 LGHNA, CDR2 YNFKEQ. In the case of this clone: No antigen is known for it.

Treatment denoted: oral pan-JAK inhibitor, 5-10 mg twice daily. As part of sample collection, lesional scalp punch biopsies and peripheral blood were taken from alopecia areata patients. RNA was extracted and reverse transcribed into cDNA as the sequencing template. The table came from immunoSEQ multiplex PCR; TCRdb's copy has only in-frame clones and leaves some out. There are approximately 280,000 clones in the sample; about three fifths occur only once, and less than 2% lies in the top ten. The study, taken as a whole, reports: In blood and scalp, many expanded lesional clones persisted during tofacitinib.

This sequence was found in a human donor with alopecia areata. The chain uses TRBV4-2 and TRBJ2-4; TRBD2 matches 8 bases. Material: CD4+ T cells sorted from blood, obtained at week 24, from a patient treated with tofacitinib. The DNA of the CDR3 is TGTGCCAGCAGCCAAGATCTCGGAGCGGGGGCCCCTGTGAAAAACATTCAGTACTTC. This sequence encodes CASSQDLGAGAPVKNIQYF.